This T cell receptor (beta chain) was sequenced during a study of T cells in Graves' hyperthyroidism and ophthalmopathy. Study-level results: Before onset, by a median of approximately 6.2 months, the model predicted ophthalmopathy. A model of 13 V-J pairs discriminated ophthalmopathy from stable hyperthyroidism.

Stable hyperthyroidism: no ophthalmopathy progression over 18 months of follow-up. Using RNA transcripts as the source, TCR beta CDR3 regions were amplified. Using the HTBI primer set, a first-round RT-PCR was run on the TCR CDR3. TCRdb analysed the multiplex PCR reads with MiXCR anew, one entry per CDR3 protein. The repertoire holds a few hundred thousand distinct CDR3 sequences, with 35% to 55% as singletons. This clonotype was seen at least ten times. Its antigen is unidentified. The CDR3 consists of 15 residues. Germline V gene sequence: CDR1 SEHNR, CDR2 FQNEAQ (reference sequence). V was clipped by 1 base and J by 3 bases, with 12 bases between them.

The sequenced sample consisted of peripheral blood or thyroid tissue (not recorded which). The origin of this receptor is a woman aged 18 to 35 with Graves' hyperthyroidism. The rearrangement joins TRBV7-9 to TRBJ1-1, with no clear D. CDR3 sequence: CASSLDASGYTEAFF. For the CDR3, the DNA is TGTGCCAGCAGCTTAGATGCCAGCGGATACACTGAAGCTTTCTTT.